These 18 T cell receptor beta chains were all obtained from the same sample, sequenced in a study of beta chain features in type 1 diabetes. The study reverse transcribed the entire isolated RNA, so it sequenced expressed TCRB transcripts. Measured with immunoSEQ multiplex PCR; TCRdb has only the in-frame clones, and not every one. The table has more than 300,000 clones, roughly 13% seen once. Sequencing was carried out using naive CD4+ T cells from blood. All receptors derive from a man younger than 35 in good health.

This clone was observed a few times. This chain joins TRBV30 and TRBJ1-5; 11 bases are shared with TRBD1. V gave up 5 bases and J gave up 4 bases; unmatched junction bases: 1. This CDR3 is built from 13 residues. CDR1 is GTSNPN and CDR2 is SVGIG in the germline V gene (reference sequence). The CDR3 region has the DNA TGTGCCTGGGGACAGGGGGCGAATCAGCCCCAGCATTTT. Its protein is CAWGQGANQPQHF.

This chain links TRBV28 with TRBJ1-4; D gene ambiguous. V was pared by 3 bases and J by 5 bases, with 4 bases between. This CDR3 has 12 residues. Germline assignment: CDR1 MDHEN and CDR2 SYDVKM. The CDR3 DNA sequence: TGTGCCAGCAGTTTCCGGAATGAAAAACTGTTTTTT. Encoded protein: CASSFRNEKLFF.

A word on this clone: The junction departs from the called germline gene at one end, perhaps through a read error. The J gene is TRBJ2-7, the V gene TRBV6-5; 10 positions agree with TRBD2. The CDR3 has 13 amino acids. Per the germline V gene, CDR1 is MNHEY and CDR2 is SVGAGI. Here the CDR3 DNA reads TGTGCCAGCAGTTCTACTAGCGGGATGCTTGGGGACTTC. This translates into CASSSTSGMLGDF.

A few counts support this clone. The rearrangement uses TRBV7-3 and TRBJ2-7; no definite D call. CDR1 SGHTA and CDR2 FQGTGA come from the germline V gene. Trimming took off 8 bases at V and 3 bases at J, with 8 bases between the two ends. The CDR3 spans 11 residues. In DNA form, the CDR3 reads TGTGCCAGCGTACAGTTCTACGAGCAGTACTTC. Translating gives CASVQFYEQYF.

The sample holds a few counts of this clone. The CDR3 sequence: CASSPRGDEQYF. CDR3 DNA sequence: TGTGCCAGCTCACCACGCGGGGACGAGCAGTACTTC. The J gene is TRBJ2-7, the V gene TRBV18, with D possibly matching TRBD2 (6 bases). Trimming took 1 base from V and 5 from J, leaving 6 bases between them. The length of the CDR3 is 12 residues. Germline assignment: CDR1 KGHSH and CDR2 LQKENI.

This clone was seen more than once but under ten times. The V call is TRBV6-5, the J call TRBJ1-2; 7 bases match TRBD1. The CDR3 totals 15 residues. V lost 4 bases to trimming and J lost 9 bases; unmatched junction nucleotides: 14. The germline gives CDR1 MNHEY, CDR2 SVGAGI. CDR3 coding DNA: TGTGCCAGCAGTTTCCGACAGGGAACCGCGGGAAGCTACACCTTC. The encoded protein is CASSFRQGTAGSYTF.

The gene calls are TRBV4-2 and TRBJ2-6, with a tentative D call TRBD1 (7 bases). CDR1 LGHNA and CDR2 YNFKEQ come from the germline V gene. The CDR3 sequence is 18 residues long. V was shortened by 4 bases and J by 0 bases, with 16 bases between the two germline ends. CDR3 nucleotide sequence: TGTGCCAGCAGCCGGAGGGGGCAATTTAACTCTGGGGCCAACGTCCTGACTTTC. Encoded protein: CASSRRGQFNSGANVLTF.

The V call is TRBV6-5, the J call TRBJ1-5; 7 positions match TRBD1. The trim removed 8 bases at V and 7 bases at J, leaving 11 bases unmatched. Germline assignment: CDR1 MNHEY and CDR2 SVGAGI. CDR3 length: 14 amino acids. The CDR3 protein is CASGRRQGRQPQHF. The DNA for the CDR3 is TGTGCCAGCGGACGAAGACAGGGAAGGCAGCCCCAGCATTTT.

Points on this clone: Other DNA variants within this sample encode the same CDR3. The chain couples TRBV29-1 to TRBJ1-5; 7 bases are shared with TRBD1. The CDR3 consists of 13 residues. Germline V gene sequence: CDR1 SQVTM, CDR2 ANQGSEA. V was clipped by 4 bases and J by 3 bases; unmatched bases: 3. The CDR3: CSVGDRANQPQHF. CDR3 coding DNA: TGCAGCGTTGGCGACAGGGCCAATCAGCCCCAGCATTTT.

Comment on this clone: Other DNA sequences of this sample code for an identical CDR3. This chain connects TRBV7-9 to TRBJ1-5; 7 positions match TRBD1. The CDR3 covers 14 residues. In germline, CDR1 is SEHNR, CDR2 FQNEAQ (reference sequence). Trimming took 1 base from V and 4 from J; bases not matched to a gene: 1. CDR3: CASSLGQGNQPQHF. In DNA form, the CDR3 reads TGTGCCAGCAGCTTAGGACAGGGAAATCAGCCCCAGCATTTT.

This clone was seen more than once but under ten times. The CDR3 spells CASSLPGSPLHF. The CDR3 coding sequence is TGTGCCAGCAGCTTACCGGGTTCACCCCTCCACTTT. The genes are TRBV7-9 and TRBJ1-6; D not certain. The germline gives CDR1 SEHNR, CDR2 FQNEAQ (reference sequence). The V end lost 2 bases, the J end lost 9 bases, and 5 bases lay between the germline ends. The CDR3 is made up of 12 amino acids.

This clone was found a few times. The rearrangement links TRBV5-4 to TRBJ1-1; D is undetermined. CDR1 SGHNT and CDR2 YYREEE come from the germline V gene (reference sequence). V was trimmed by 0 bases and J by 0 bases, leaving 6 bases between them. This CDR3 is 14 amino acids long. CDR3 nucleotides: TGTGCCAGCAGCTTGGACTTAGTGAACACTGAAGCTTTCTTT. Translated, it gives CASSLDLVNTEAFF.

This clone has a handful of counts. The V call is TRBV11-2, the J call TRBJ2-7; maybe TRBD1 (6 bases). The CDR3 loop spans 14 amino acids. The V gene lost 10 bases and the J gene lost 0 bases, with 16 bases spanning the gap. Germline V CDR1 and CDR2: SGHAT, FQNNGV. This chain's CDR3 is CATRVRDTSYEQYF. The CDR3 coding sequence is TGTGCCACCCGAGTCCGGGACACCTCCTACGAGCAGTACTTC.

The chain combines TRBV6-5 with TRBJ2-1; TRBD2 agrees at 10 bases. V gave up 7 bases and J gave up 3 bases; unmatched junction bases: 6. Germline V gene sequence: CDR1 MNHEY, CDR2 SVGAGI. The CDR3 loop spans 15 amino acids. The CDR3 DNA sequence: TGTGCCAGCAAGATTACTAGCGGGGTCTACAATGAGCAGTTCTTC. It codes for CASKITSGVYNEQFF.

This clone was picked up many times. The chain recombines TRBV20-1 with TRBJ2-5; 7 bases line up with TRBD2. The CDR3 covers 11 residues. J lost 4 bases, V lost 6 bases, and 2 bases had no gene match. Germline assignment: CDR1 DFQATT and CDR2 SNEGSKA (reference sequence). The CDR3 loop is CSAGGTETQYF. CDR3 sequence (DNA): TGCAGTGCCGGGGGGACAGAGACCCAGTACTTC.

In this sample, this clone turned up a few times. J is TRBJ2-7 and V is TRBV4-1; TRBD1 agrees at 10 bases. Per germline, CDR1 MGHRA and CDR2 YSYEKL. CDR3 size: 17 residues. V shed 1 base, J shed 3 bases, and the junction held 9 bases outside the gene matches. CDR3 protein: CASSQVVPGQGIYEQYF. DNA of the CDR3: TGCGCCAGCAGCCAAGTTGTACCGGGACAGGGGATCTACGAGCAGTACTTC.

This rearrangement joins TRBV30 to TRBJ1-2; 8 bases match TRBD1. Germline CDR1 is GTSNPN and CDR2 is SVGIG (reference sequence). V dropped 3 bases and J dropped 1; count of bases not matched to a gene: 4. The CDR3 runs to 14 residues. The CDR3 is CAWSRTGLNYGYTF. Written as DNA, the CDR3 is TGTGCCTGGAGCCGGACAGGGCTTAACTATGGCTACACCTTC.

The chain couples TRBV7-3 to TRBJ1-1; possibly TRBD1 for D (5 bases). Germline assignment: CDR1 SGHTA and CDR2 FQGTGA. The CDR3 sequence is 11 residues long. V lost 6 bases and J 5 bases, leaving 7 bases between the germline ends. In DNA, the CDR3 is TGTGCCAGCAGTCGGGGGACTGAAGCTTTCTTT. Translated: CASSRGTEAFF.